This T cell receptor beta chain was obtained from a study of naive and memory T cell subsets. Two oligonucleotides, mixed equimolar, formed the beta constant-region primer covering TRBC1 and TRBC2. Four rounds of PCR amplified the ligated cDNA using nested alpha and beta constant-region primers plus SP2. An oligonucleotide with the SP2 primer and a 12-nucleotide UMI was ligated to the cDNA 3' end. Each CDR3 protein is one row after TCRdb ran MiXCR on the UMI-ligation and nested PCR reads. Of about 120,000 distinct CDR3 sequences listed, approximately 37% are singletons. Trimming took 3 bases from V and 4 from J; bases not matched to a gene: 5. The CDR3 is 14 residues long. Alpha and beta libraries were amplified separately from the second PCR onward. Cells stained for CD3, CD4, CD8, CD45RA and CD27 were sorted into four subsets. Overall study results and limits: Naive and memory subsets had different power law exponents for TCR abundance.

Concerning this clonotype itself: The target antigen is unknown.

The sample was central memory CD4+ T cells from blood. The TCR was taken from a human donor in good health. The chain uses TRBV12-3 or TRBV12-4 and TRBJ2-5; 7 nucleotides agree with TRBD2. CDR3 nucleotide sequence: TGTGCCAGCAGTTTTGCGGGAGTCGGAGAGACCCAGTACTTC. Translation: CASSFAGVGETQYF.